The clone carrying this T cell receptor beta chain was recorded only once. Sequencing was performed with immunoSEQ multiplex PCR; in TCRdb, only in-frame clones are kept and a portion is missing. The table lists more than 35,000 clones, around 82% of them singletons, with under 15% in the top ten. The sample originates from a study of PD-L1 blockade in urothelial cancer. The time point here: peripheral blood 6 weeks after treatment start. CDR1 and CDR2 from the germline V gene are SGHRS and YFSETQ. The CDR3 runs to 16 residues. V was pared by 4 bases and J by 1 base, with 7 bases of the junction left unmatched.

The receptor comes from a man aged 55-75 years with urothelial cancer. The sequencing here drew on PBMCs, taken around atezolizumab (anti-PD-L1) treatment. The chain employs TRBV5-1 and TRBJ2-7, with TRBD1 matching 11 bases. This chain's CDR3 is CASSLQGQGGSYEQYF. For the CDR3, the DNA is TGCGCCAGCAGCCTCCAGGGACAGGGGGGGTCCTACGAGCAGTACTTC.